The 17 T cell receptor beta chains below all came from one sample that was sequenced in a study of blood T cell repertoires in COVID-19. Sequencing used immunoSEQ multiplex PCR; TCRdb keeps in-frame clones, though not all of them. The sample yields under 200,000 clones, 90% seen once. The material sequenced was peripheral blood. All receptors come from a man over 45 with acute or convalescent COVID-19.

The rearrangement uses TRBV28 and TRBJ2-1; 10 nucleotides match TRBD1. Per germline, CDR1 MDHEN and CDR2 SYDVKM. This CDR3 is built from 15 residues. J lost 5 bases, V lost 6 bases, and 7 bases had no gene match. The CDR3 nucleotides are TGTGCCAGCAGACGACGACAGGGGGCCCACAATGAGCAGTTCTTC. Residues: CASRRRQGAHNEQFF. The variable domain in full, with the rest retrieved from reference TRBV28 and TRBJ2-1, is DVKVTQSSRYLVKRTGEKVFLECVQDMDHENMFWYRQDPGLGLRLIYFSYDVKMKEKGDIPEGYSVSREKKERFSLILESASTNQTSMYLCASRRRQGAHNEQFFGPGTRLTVL.

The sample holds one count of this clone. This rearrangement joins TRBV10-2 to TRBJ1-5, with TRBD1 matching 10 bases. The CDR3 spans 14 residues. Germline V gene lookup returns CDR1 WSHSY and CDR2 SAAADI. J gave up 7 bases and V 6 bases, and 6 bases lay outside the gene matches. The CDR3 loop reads CASRRGQGPQPQHF. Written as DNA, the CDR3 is TGCGCCAGCAGAAGGGGACAGGGGCCCCAGCCCCAGCATTTT.

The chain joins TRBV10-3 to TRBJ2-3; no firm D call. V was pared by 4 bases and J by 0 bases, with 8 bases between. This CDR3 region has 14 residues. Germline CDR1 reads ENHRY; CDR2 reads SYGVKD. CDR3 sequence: CAISGSTSTDTQYF. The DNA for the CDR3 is TGTGCCATCAGTGGGTCTACTAGCACAGATACGCAGTATTTT.

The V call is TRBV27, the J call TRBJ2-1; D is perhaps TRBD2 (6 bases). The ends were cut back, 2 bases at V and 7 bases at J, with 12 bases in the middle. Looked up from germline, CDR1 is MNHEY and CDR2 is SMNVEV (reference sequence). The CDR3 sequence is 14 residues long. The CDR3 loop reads CASSLRGTRNEQFF. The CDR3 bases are TGTGCCAGCAGTTTACGGGGGACGAGGAATGAGCAGTTCTTC.

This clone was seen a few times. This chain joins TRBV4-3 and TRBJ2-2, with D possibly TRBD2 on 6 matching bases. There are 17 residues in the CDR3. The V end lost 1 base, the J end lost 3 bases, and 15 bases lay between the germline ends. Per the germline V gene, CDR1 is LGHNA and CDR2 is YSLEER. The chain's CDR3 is CASSQGQGAGYTGELFF. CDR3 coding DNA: TGCGCCAGCAGCCAAGGTCAAGGGGCGGGGTACACCGGGGAGCTGTTTTTT.

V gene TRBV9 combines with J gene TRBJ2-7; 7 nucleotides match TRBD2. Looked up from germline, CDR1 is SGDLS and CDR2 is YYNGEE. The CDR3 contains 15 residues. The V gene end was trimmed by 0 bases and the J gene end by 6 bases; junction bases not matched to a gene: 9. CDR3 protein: CASSVEAGQVSEQYF. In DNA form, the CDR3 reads TGTGCCAGCAGCGTAGAAGCGGGGCAAGTAAGCGAGCAGTACTTC.

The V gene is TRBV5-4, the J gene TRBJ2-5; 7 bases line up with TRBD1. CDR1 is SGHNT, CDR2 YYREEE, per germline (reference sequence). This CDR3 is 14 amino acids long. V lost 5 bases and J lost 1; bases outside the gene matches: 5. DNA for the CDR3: TGTGCCAGCAGGTCGGGACAGAGCCAAGAGACCCAGTACTTC. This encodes CASRSGQSQETQYF.

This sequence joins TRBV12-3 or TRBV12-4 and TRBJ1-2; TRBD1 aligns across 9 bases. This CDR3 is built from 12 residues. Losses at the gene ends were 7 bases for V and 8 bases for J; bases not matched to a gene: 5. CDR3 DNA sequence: TGTGCCAGCACACAGGGGGCGGGGGGCTACACCTTC. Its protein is CASTQGAGGYTF.

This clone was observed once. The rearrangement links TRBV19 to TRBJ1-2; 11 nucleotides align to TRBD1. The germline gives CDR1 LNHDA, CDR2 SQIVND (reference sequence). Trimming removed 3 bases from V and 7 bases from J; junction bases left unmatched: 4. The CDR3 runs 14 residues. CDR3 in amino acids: CASSISGQGAGYTF. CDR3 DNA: TGTGCCAGTAGTATCAGCGGACAGGGGGCTGGCTACACCTTC.

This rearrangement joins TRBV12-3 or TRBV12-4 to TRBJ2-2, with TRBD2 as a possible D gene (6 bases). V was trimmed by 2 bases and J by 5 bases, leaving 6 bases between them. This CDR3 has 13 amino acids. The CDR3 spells CASSLRGTGELFF. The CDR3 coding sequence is TGTGCCAGCAGTTTACGGGGGACCGGGGAGCTGTTTTTT.

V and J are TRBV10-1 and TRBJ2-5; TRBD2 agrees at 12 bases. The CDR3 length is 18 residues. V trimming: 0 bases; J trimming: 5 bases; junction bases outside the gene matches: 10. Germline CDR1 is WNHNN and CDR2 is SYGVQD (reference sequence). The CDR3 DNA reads TGCGCCAGCAGTGAGTCGCCTAGCGGGAGGGCCGAGGTGGAGACCCAGTACTTC. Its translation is CASSESPSGRAEVETQYF.

The CDR3 coding sequence is TGCAGTGCTAGTCTGCAGGGTTTAGGTGGCTACACCTTC. This sequence encodes CSASLQGLGGYTF. The rearrangement links TRBV20-1 to TRBJ1-2; D perhaps matches TRBD1 (5 bases). CDR3 length: 13 residues. Germline loops: CDR1 DFQATT, CDR2 SNEGSKA (reference sequence). The V gene lost 3 bases and the J gene lost 7 bases, with 15 bases spanning the gap.

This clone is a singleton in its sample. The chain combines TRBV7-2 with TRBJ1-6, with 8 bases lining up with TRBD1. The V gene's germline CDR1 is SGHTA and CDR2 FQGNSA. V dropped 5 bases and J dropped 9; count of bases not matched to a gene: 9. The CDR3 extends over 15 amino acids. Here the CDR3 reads CASSPSPGTGSPLHF. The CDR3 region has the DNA TGTGCCAGCAGCCCCTCCCCCGGGACAGGTTCACCCCTCCACTTT.

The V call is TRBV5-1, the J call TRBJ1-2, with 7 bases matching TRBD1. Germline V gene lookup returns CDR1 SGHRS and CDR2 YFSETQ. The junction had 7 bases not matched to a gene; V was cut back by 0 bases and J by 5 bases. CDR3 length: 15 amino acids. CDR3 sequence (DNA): TGCGCCAGCAGCTTGGGTCAGGGGGTCTGGTATGGCTACACCTTC. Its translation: CASSLGQGVWYGYTF.

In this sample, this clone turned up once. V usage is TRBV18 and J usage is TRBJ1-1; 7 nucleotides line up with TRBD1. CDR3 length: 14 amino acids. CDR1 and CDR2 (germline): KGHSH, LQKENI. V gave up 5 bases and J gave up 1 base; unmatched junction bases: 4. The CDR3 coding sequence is TGTGCCAGCTCAAAACAGGGGTCGAACACTGAAGCTTTCTTT. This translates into CASSKQGSNTEAFF. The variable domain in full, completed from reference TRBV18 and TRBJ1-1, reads NAGVMQNPRHLVRRRGQEARLRCSPMKGHSHVYWYRQLPEEGLKFMVYLQKENIIDESGMPKERFSAEFPKEGPSILRIQQVVRGDSAAYFCASSKQGSNTEAFFGQGTRLTVV.

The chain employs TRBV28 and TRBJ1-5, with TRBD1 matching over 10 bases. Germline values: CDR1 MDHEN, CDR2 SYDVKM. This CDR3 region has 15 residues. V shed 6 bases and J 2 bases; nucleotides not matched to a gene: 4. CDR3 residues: CASRPGTGGNQPQHF. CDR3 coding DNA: TGTGCCAGCAGACCCGGGACAGGGGGCAATCAGCCCCAGCATTTT.

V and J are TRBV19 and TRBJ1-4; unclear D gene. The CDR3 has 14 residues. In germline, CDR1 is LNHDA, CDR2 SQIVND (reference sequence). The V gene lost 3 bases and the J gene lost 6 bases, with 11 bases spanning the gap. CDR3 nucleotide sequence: TGTGCCAGTAGTATTGCGGGGTCTGATGAAAAACTGTTTTTT. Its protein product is CASSIAGSDEKLFF.